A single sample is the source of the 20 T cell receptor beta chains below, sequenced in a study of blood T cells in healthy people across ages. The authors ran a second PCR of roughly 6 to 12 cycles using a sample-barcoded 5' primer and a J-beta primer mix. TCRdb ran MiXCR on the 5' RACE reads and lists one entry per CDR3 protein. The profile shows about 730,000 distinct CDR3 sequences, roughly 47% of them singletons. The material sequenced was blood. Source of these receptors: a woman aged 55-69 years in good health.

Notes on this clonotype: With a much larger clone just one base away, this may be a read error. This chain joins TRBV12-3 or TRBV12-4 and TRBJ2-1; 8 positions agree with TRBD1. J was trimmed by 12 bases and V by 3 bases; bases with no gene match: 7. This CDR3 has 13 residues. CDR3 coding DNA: TGTGCCAGCAGTTTCGGCGCAGGGGGCATGCAGTTCTTC. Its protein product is CASSFGAGGMQFF.

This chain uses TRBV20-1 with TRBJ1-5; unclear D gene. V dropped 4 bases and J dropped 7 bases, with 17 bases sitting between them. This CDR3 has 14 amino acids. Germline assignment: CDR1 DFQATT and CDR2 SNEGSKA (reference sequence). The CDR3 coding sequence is TGCAGTGCTAAAAGGCGGGAGGGAAAACAGCCCCAGCATTTT. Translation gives CSAKRREGKQPQHF.

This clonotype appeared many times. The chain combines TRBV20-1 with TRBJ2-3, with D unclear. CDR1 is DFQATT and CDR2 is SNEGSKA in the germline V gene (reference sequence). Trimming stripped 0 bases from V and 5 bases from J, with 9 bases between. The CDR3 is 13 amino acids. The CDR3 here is CSARDPRGDTQYF. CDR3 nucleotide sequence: TGCAGTGCTAGAGATCCTAGAGGAGATACGCAGTATTTT.

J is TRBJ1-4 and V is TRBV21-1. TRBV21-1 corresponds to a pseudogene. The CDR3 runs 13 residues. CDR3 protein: CAIQDTDNEKLFF. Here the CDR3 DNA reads TGTGCCATCCAAGACACGGATAATGAAAAACTGTTTTTT.

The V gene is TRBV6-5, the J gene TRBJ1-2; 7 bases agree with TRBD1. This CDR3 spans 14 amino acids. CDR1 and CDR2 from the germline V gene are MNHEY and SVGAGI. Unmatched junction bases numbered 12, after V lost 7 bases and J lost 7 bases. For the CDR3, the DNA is TGTGCCAGCACTCACCCGGGACAGAGTACTGGCTACACCTTC. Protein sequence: CASTHPGQSTGYTF.

CDR3 nucleotide sequence: TGTGCCACCAGTGTCTCGCTAGCGGAGTTGAATGAGCAGTTCTTC. Its translation is CATSVSLAELNEQFF. The rearrangement links TRBV24-1 to TRBJ2-1; TRBD2 aligns across 7 bases. The CDR3 spans 15 residues. The germline CDR1 and CDR2 sequences are KGHDR and SFDVKD. V lost 5 bases, J lost 7 bases, and 10 bases stayed unmatched.

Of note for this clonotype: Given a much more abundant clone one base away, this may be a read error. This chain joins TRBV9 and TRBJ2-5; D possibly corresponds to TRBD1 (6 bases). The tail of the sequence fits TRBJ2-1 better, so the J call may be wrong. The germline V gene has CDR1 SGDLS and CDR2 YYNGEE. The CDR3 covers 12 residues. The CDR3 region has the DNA TGTGCCAGCAGTAAGGGACAAGAGACCCAGTTCTTC. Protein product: CASSKGQETQFF.

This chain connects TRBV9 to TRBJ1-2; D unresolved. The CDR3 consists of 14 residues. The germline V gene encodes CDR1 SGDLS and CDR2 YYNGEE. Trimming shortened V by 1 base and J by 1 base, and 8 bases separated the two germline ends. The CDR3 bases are TGTGCCAGCAGCGTATCCGATCGTAACTATGGCTACACCTTC. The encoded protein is CASSVSDRNYGYTF.

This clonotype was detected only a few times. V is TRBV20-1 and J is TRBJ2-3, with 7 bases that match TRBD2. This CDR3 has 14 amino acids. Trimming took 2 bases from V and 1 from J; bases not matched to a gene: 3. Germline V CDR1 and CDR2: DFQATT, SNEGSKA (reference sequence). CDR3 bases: TGCAGTGCTAGACGGGGAGGGGGCACAGATACGCAGTATTTT. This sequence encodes CSARRGGGTDTQYF.

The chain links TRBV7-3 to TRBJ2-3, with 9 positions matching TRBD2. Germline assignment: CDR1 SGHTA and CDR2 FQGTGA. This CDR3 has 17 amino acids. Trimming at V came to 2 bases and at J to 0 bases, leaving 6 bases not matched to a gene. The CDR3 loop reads CASSLSASGASTDTQYF. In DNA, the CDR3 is TGTGCCAGCAGCTTATCGGCTAGCGGGGCTAGCACAGATACGCAGTATTTT. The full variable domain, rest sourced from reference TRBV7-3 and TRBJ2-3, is GAGVSQTPSNKVTEKGKYVELRCDPISGHTALYWYRQSLGQGPEFLIYFQGTGAADDSGLPNDRFFAVRPEGSVSTLKIQRTERGDSAVYLCASSLSASGASTDTQYFGPGTRLTVL.

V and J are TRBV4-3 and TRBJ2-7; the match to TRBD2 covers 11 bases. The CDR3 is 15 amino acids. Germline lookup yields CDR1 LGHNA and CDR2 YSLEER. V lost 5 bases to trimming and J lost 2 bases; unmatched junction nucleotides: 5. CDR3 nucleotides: TGCGCCAGCAGCAAGGGACTAGCGGCAACCTACGAGCAGTACTTC. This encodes CASSKGLAATYEQYF.

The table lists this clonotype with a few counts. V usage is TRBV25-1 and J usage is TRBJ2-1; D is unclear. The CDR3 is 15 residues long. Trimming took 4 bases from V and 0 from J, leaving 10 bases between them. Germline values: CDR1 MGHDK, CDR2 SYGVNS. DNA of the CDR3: TGTGCCAGCAGTGGTACGGGTCACTCCTACAATGAGCAGTTCTTC. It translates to CASSGTGHSYNEQFF.

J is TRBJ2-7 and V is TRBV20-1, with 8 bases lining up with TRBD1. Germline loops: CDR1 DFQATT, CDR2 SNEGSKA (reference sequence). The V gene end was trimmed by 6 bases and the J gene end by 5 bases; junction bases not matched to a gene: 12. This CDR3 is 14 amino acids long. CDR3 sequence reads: CSAASGTGAHEQYF. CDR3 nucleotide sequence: TGCAGTGCCGCGTCCGGGACAGGTGCCCACGAGCAGTACTTC.

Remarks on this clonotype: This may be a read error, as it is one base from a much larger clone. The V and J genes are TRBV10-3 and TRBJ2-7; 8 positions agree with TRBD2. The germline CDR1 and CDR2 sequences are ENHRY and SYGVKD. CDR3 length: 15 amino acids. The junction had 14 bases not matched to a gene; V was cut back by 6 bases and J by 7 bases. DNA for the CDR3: TGTGCCATCAGGGCCGGGACTAGTCCTGACAATGAGCAGTACTTC. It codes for CAIRAGTSPDNEQYF.

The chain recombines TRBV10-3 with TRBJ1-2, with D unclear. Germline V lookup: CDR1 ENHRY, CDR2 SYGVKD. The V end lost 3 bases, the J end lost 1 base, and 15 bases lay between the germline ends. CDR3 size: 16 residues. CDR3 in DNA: TGTGCCATCAGTGAACTAGGACGCAGGCTTAACTATGGCTACACCTTC. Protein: CAISELGRRLNYGYTF.

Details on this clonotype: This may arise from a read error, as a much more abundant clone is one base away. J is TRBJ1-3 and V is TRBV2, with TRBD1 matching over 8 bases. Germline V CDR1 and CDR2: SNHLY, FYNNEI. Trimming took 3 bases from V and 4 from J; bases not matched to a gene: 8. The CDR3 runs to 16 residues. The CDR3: CASSEGTGQPGNTIYF. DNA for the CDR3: TGTGCCAGCAGTGAGGGGACAGGTCAACCCGGAAACACCATATATTTT.

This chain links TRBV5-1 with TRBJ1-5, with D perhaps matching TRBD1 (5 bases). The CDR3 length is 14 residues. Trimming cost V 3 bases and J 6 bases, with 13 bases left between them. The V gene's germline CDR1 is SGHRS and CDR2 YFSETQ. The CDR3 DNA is TGCGCCAGCAGCTCGGGCGAAGGGGTTCAGCCCCAGCATTTT. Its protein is CASSSGEGVQPQHF.

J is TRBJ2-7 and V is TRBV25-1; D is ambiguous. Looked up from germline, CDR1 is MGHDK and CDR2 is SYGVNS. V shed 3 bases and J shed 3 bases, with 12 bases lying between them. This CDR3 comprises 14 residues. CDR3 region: CASSDQQRFYEQYF. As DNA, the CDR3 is TGTGCCAGCAGTGACCAGCAGCGCTTCTACGAGCAGTACTTC.

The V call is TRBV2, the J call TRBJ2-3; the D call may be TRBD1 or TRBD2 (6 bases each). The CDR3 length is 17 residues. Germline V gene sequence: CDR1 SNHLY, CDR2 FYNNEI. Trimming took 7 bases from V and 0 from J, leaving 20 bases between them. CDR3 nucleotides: TGTGCCAGCACGACACTAGGGGGGAGGCCGAGCACAGATACGCAGTATTTT. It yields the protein CASTTLGGRPSTDTQYF.

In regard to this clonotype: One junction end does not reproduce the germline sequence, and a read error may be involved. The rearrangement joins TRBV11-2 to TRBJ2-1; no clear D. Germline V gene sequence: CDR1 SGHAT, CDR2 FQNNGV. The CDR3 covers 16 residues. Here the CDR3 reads CAGSPDRSARYNEQFF. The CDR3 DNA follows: TGTGCCGGCAGCCCAGACCGCTCAGCTCGATACAATGAGCAGTTCTTC.